The rows below give T cell receptor beta chains drawn from one sample of a study of blood T cells in healthy people across ages. One entry per CDR3 protein results from TCRdb running MiXCR on the 5' RACE reads. The data show roughly 1.7 million distinct CDR3 sequences, about 31% seen once. Sequencing was done on a sample of blood. Every receptor here comes from a woman in her 30s in good health. Each CDR3 is given with its conserved first and last residue. Size tells how often a clone was seen (once, few, many) or the class of an expanded clone, and some rows leave it out.

clone_size: .
v_call: TRBV7-9
cdr3_aa: CASSPHPGVSGSSYNEQFF

clone_size: .
v_call: TRBV20-1
cdr3_aa: CSASKVARDYEQYF

clone_size: few
v_call: TRBV7-9
cdr3_aa: CASSRLAGGINEQFF

clone_size: .
v_call: TRBV4-2
cdr3_aa: CASSQLAGDIDTQYF

clone_size: many
v_call: TRBV29-1
cdr3_aa: CSFGAVNEQFF

clone_size: .
v_call: TRBV29-1
cdr3_aa: CSSHTTGGAYNEQFF

clone_size: few
v_call: TRBV9
cdr3_aa: CASSVAPSGTSGETQYF

clone_size: few
v_call: TRBV7-9
cdr3_aa: CASHRDEVFGANVLTF

clone_size: .
v_call: TRBV7-9
cdr3_aa: CASRLAAEQFF

clone_size: many
v_call: TRBV7-2
cdr3_aa: CASSLSASGSTDTQYF

clone_size: .
v_call: TRBV5-1
cdr3_aa: CASRLRFSGINEQYF

clone_size: few
v_call: TRBV6-1
cdr3_aa: CAGQGQRVSPLHF

clone_size: few
v_call: TRBV27
cdr3_aa: CASSPKGRTTNQPQHF

clone_size: few
v_call: TRBV3-1
cdr3_aa: CASSQGLAGEGQFF

clone_size: few
v_call: TRBV27
cdr3_aa: CASSRIRQGYEQYF

clone_size: .
v_call: TRBV4-2
cdr3_aa: CAGRGLAAGDSYNEQFF

clone_size: .
v_call: TRBV14
cdr3_aa: CASSPGTDTTNEKLFF

clone_size: .
v_call: TRBV4-1
cdr3_aa: CASSETGTSSYNEQYF

clone_size: few
v_call: TRBV11-2
cdr3_aa: CASSLDRGRGTQYF

clone_size: .
v_call: TRBV7-9
cdr3_aa: CASSQGTSVLETQDF

clone_size: many
v_call: TRBV4-1
cdr3_aa: CASSQRDGSYEQYF

clone_size: few
v_call: TRBV28
cdr3_aa: CASSLRGTFSYEQYF

clone_size: .
v_call: TRBV5-1
cdr3_aa: CASSLGLGGSSYNEQFF

clone_size: few
v_call: TRBV3-1
cdr3_aa: CASSQPGGARDGYTF

clone_size: .
v_call: TRBV2
cdr3_aa: CASSDNTGANEKLFF

clone_size: many
v_call: TRBV5-1
cdr3_aa: CASSLDRAETQYF

clone_size: .
v_call: TRBV5-1
cdr3_aa: CASSETWGAVYGYTF

clone_size: few
v_call: TRBV5-1
cdr3_aa: CASSIGGVQETQYF

clone_size: .
v_call: TRBV7-9
cdr3_aa: CASSSWGQGAQTQYF

clone_size: few
v_call: TRBV5-1
cdr3_aa: CASSLEGDSEAFF

clone_size: few
v_call: TRBV9
cdr3_aa: CASSVGEWDSLQYF

clone_size: few
v_call: TRBV4-1
cdr3_aa: CASSRTGDGTQYF

clone_size: .
v_call: TRBV28
cdr3_aa: CASSLTQVLGTDTQYF

clone_size: few
v_call: TRBV6-1
cdr3_aa: CASSVSTEYEQYF

clone_size: few
v_call: TRBV12-3/TRBV12-4
cdr3_aa: CASSFGYTEAFF

clone_size: .
v_call: TRBV2
cdr3_aa: CASSVQGRKDTQYF

clone_size: many
v_call: TRBV20-1
cdr3_aa: CSVPAENTGELFF

clone_size: .
v_call: TRBV28
cdr3_aa: CASRMAPGENTEAFF

clone_size: .
v_call: TRBV15
cdr3_aa: CATSMDRGRVDTQYF

clone_size: .
v_call: TRBV2
cdr3_aa: CASSWGSYNSPLHF

clone_size: .
v_call: TRBV7-6
cdr3_aa: CASSPRIPGLGQETQYF

clone_size: few
v_call: TRBV6-1
cdr3_aa: CASSSRRLGSYNEQFF

clone_size: few
v_call: TRBV6-5
cdr3_aa: CASSLGTKLNEQFF

clone_size: .
v_call: TRBV9
cdr3_aa: CVSSGNGWETDTQYF

clone_size: few
v_call: TRBV20-1
cdr3_aa: CSASGSGRGNEQFF

clone_size: .
v_call: TRBV20-1
cdr3_aa: CSARPRSSYNEQFF

clone_size: .
v_call: TRBV12-3/TRBV12-4
cdr3_aa: CASSLTGLGSFGDTQYF

clone_size: .
v_call: TRBV5-6
cdr3_aa: CASSAGLAGAGTGELFF

clone_size: .
v_call: TRBV3-1
cdr3_aa: CASSQEFGQGPYEQYF

clone_size: .
v_call: TRBV4-1
cdr3_aa: CASSLRTSGDSSYNGQFF

clone_size: few
v_call: TRBV7-2
cdr3_aa: CASSRSGTGNYQDTQYF

clone_size: .
v_call: TRBV2
cdr3_aa: CASTQSRGRTDTQYF

clone_size: .
v_call: TRBV27
cdr3_aa: CASSFGQTHYGYTF

clone_size: .
v_call: TRBV28
cdr3_aa: CASNLIPRSPLHF

clone_size: .
v_call: TRBV11-2
cdr3_aa: CASSLRGDSPTGELFF

clone_size: few
v_call: TRBV7-3
cdr3_aa: CASSLTRRGGRNEQFF